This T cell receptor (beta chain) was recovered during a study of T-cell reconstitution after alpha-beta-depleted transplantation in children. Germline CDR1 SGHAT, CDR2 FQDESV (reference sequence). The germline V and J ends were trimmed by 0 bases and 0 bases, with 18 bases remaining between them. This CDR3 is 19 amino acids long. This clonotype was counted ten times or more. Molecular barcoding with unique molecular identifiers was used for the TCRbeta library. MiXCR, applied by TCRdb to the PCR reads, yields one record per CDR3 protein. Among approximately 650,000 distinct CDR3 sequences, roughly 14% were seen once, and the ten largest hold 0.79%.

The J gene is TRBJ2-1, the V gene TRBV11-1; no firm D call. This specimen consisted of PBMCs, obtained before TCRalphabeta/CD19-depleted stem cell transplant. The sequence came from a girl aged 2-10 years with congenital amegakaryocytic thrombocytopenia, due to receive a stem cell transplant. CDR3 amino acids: CASSLATLARTSSYNEQFF. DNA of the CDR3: TGTGCCAGCAGCTTAGCTACCTTAGCACGTACGAGCTCCTACAATGAGCAGTTCTTC.